One and the same sample provided the 19 T cell receptor beta chains below, sequenced in a study of cytotoxic CD8 clonotypes in ibrutinib-treated CLL. TCRdb's copy holds only in-frame clones and misses some; the assay was immunoSEQ multiplex PCR. This sample has some 290,000 clones, with 80% found just once. The sample consisted of PBMCs, taken before ibrutinib treatment. The source of these receptors is a human donor with chronic lymphocytic leukemia.

The chain couples TRBV6-5 to TRBJ1-2; a possible D gene is TRBD1 (6 bases). The CDR3 is 15 amino acids. Germline V gene sequence: CDR1 MNHEY, CDR2 SVGAGI. Trimming took off 0 bases at V and 4 bases at J, with 12 bases between the two ends. CDR3 nucleotide sequence: TGTGCCAGCAGTTACTCGCAGGGAGGGGGCTATGGCTACACCTTC. Translation gives CASSYSQGGGYGYTF.

To note about this clone: The junction differs from germline at one of its ends, possibly a read error. The chain couples TRBV7-2 to TRBJ2-7; D is possibly TRBD1 (5 bases). There are 11 residues in the CDR3. CDR1 and CDR2 (germline): SGHTA, FQGNSA. DNA of the CDR3: TGTGCCAGCAGCACCCGACAGTCCCTAGACTTC. Translated: CASSTRQSLDF.

The genes are TRBV6-4 and TRBJ2-1, with 12 bases fitting TRBD2. The V gene end was trimmed by 0 bases and the J gene end by 9 bases; junction bases not matched to a gene: 12. This CDR3 spans 18 amino acids. Germline CDR1 reads MRHNA; CDR2 reads SNTAGT. CDR3 sequence reads: CASSDSGLAGGPITEQFF. CDR3 DNA: TGTGCCAGCAGTGACTCGGGGCTAGCGGGAGGGCCAATTACTGAGCAGTTCTTC.

This rearrangement joins TRBV27 to TRBJ2-1, with D hard to call. The CDR3 is 14 amino acids. The germline V gene encodes CDR1 MNHEY and CDR2 SMNVEV (reference sequence). The V end was cut by 11 bases, the J end by 1 base, with 15 bases between. This chain's CDR3 is CARVALISYNEQFF. In nucleotides, the CDR3 is TGTGCCCGTGTAGCCCTCATTTCCTACAATGAGCAGTTCTTC.

This chain uses TRBV5-1 with TRBJ2-5, with D perhaps TRBD1 (5 bases). CDR3 size: 15 residues. Per germline, CDR1 SGHRS and CDR2 YFSETQ. The V and J ends lost 4 bases and 2 bases respectively, with 15 bases between them. The CDR3 nucleotides are TGCGCCAGCAGCAGACCGGACAAGATACAAGAGACCCAGTACTTC. Its protein product is CASSRPDKIQETQYF.

The chain recombines TRBV25-1 with TRBJ2-7; 7 bases align to TRBD2. The V and J ends lost 8 bases and 3 bases, in that order; junction bases with no gene match: 7. The CDR3 consists of 13 residues. CDR1 and CDR2 (germline): MGHDK, SYGVNS. CDR3 nucleotide sequence: TGTGCCAGCCGGGGACTACTCCACTACGAGCAGTACTTC. It is translated as CASRGLLHYEQYF.

The chain couples TRBV27 to TRBJ2-4; perhaps TRBD2 as D (5 bases). The germline V gene has CDR1 MNHEY and CDR2 SMNVEV (reference sequence). The CDR3 has 15 amino acids. The V and J ends lost 5 bases and 0 bases respectively, with 11 bases between them. The CDR3 here is CASSPEALAKNIQYF. DNA for the CDR3: TGTGCCAGCAGTCCGGAGGCTTTAGCCAAAAACATTCAGTACTTC.

This rearrangement joins TRBV29-1 to TRBJ2-1; D is unresolved. This CDR3 has 15 amino acids. With 6 bases removed from V and 0 bases from J, the gap between germline ends came to 15 bases. Germline V gene sequence: CDR1 SQVTM, CDR2 ANQGSEA. This CDR3 reads CSVVSPQSSYNEQFF. DNA of the CDR3: TGCAGCGTCGTATCTCCCCAAAGCTCCTACAATGAGCAGTTCTTC.

CDR3 loop: CASSELGGAYTEAFF. CDR3 DNA: TGTGCCAGCAGTGAATTGGGGGGGGCGTACACTGAAGCTTTCTTT. The V gene is TRBV25-1, the J gene TRBJ1-1; possible D gene TRBD1, 6 bases. Germline values: CDR1 MGHDK, CDR2 SYGVNS. The CDR3 contains 15 residues. V lost 1 base and J lost 3, with 12 bases in between.

This chain uses TRBV10-2 with TRBJ2-2, with 10 bases identical to TRBD1. The germline V gene has CDR1 WSHSY and CDR2 SAAADI. The length of the CDR3 is 12 residues. Unmatched junction bases numbered 1, after V lost 4 bases and J lost 11 bases. DNA of the CDR3: TGCGCCAGCAGTGGGACAGGGGGTGAGCTGTTTTTT. Protein sequence: CASSGTGGELFF.

This chain links TRBV4-2 with TRBJ2-3; 15 bases align to TRBD2. Germline V CDR1 and CDR2: LGHNA, YNFKEQ. The ends lost 1 base at V and 6 bases at J; junction bases unmatched: 8. The CDR3 covers 18 residues. The CDR3 protein is CASSQAGTSGRKVDTQYF. In nucleotides, the CDR3 is TGTGCCAGCAGCCAAGCCGGGACTAGCGGGAGGAAGGTCGATACGCAGTATTTT.

This clone was found a few times. This chain joins TRBV7-2 and TRBJ2-7; D may match TRBD1 or TRBD2 (5 bases each). This CDR3 comprises 15 residues. Trimming left V 2 bases short and J 1 base short, with 12 bases between. CDR1 and CDR2 (germline): SGHTA, FQGNSA. The CDR3 spells CASSLRDSGSYEQYF. CDR3 coding DNA: TGTGCCAGCAGCTTACGCGACAGCGGTTCCTACGAGCAGTACTTC. The full variable domain, its missing parts supplied by reference TRBV7-2 and TRBJ2-7, is GAGVSQSPSNKVTEKGKDVELRCDPISGHTALYWYRQSLGQGLEFLIYFQGNSAPDKSGLPSDRFSAERTGGSVSTLTIQRTQQEDSAVYLCASSLRDSGSYEQYFGPGTRLTVT.

This clone was seen a single time. This rearrangement joins TRBV28 to TRBJ2-7, with 12 bases identical to TRBD2. The V segment lost 5 bases and the J segment 2 bases; nucleotides outside the gene matches: 4. The germline CDR1 and CDR2 sequences are MDHEN and SYDVKM. The CDR3 sequence is 15 residues long. CDR3: CASSLGLAGTYEQYF. The CDR3 bases are TGTGCCAGCAGTCTTGGACTAGCGGGAACCTACGAGCAGTACTTC.

The J gene is TRBJ2-1, the V gene TRBV9; D unresolved. V was cut by 0 bases and J by 0 bases, with 13 bases left in between. Germline V gives CDR1 SGDLS, CDR2 YYNGEE. There are 17 residues in the CDR3. DNA of the CDR3: TGTGCCAGCAGCGTAGGATCGCGACCCAGCTCCTACAATGAGCAGTTCTTC. Translating gives CASSVGSRPSSYNEQFF.

The genes are TRBV5-4 and TRBJ2-3; 8 bases line up with TRBD1. V shed 0 bases, J shed 3 bases, and the junction held 3 bases outside the gene matches. This CDR3 comprises 15 residues. Germline V gene lookup returns CDR1 SGHNT and CDR2 YYREEE (reference sequence). The CDR3 region has the DNA TGTGCCAGCAGCTTGGCGGACAGGGAAACAGATACGCAGTATTTT. It specifies CASSLADRETDTQYF.

This chain connects TRBV7-6 to TRBJ2-2; no clear D gene. This CDR3 comprises 16 residues. With 4 bases removed from V and 6 bases from J, the gap between germline ends came to 18 bases. The germline CDR1 and CDR2 sequences are SGHVS and FNYEAQ. The CDR3, as DNA: TGTGCCAGCAGCTCTCTTATTTCCCCTCCACCCGGGGAGCTGTTTTTT. It translates to CASSSLISPPPGELFF.

The J gene is TRBJ2-3, the V gene TRBV4-1, with no clear D. CDR3 length equals 13 residues. Germline CDR1 and CDR2: MGHRA and YSYEKL. Trimming left V 0 bases short and J 10 bases short, with 11 bases between. This CDR3 reads CASSQDASRAQYF. Here the CDR3 DNA reads TGCGCCAGCAGCCAAGACGCCAGTCGGGCGCAGTATTTT.

The chain combines TRBV5-6 with TRBJ2-7, with 12 nucleotides matching TRBD2. The CDR3 extends over 15 amino acids. J was trimmed by 3 bases and V by 4 bases; bases with no gene match: 5. CDR1 is SGHDT and CDR2 is YYEEEE in the germline V gene. The CDR3 loop reads CASSPGLAGLYEQYF. The CDR3 DNA is TGTGCCAGCAGCCCCGGACTAGCGGGACTCTACGAGCAGTACTTC.

The rearrangement joins TRBV4-3 to TRBJ2-1; D remains unclear. The V gene lost 4 bases and the J gene lost 3 bases, with 16 bases spanning the gap. The CDR3 consists of 16 residues. The germline gives CDR1 LGHNA, CDR2 YSLEER. In DNA form, the CDR3 reads TGCGCCAGCAGCCTCAGAGACGTGCGAATCTACAATGAGCAGTTCTTC. Encoded protein: CASSLRDVRIYNEQFF.